Shown below are 15 T cell receptor beta chains from a single sample sequenced in a study of cytomegalovirus exposure and HLA in healthy donors. Primers included in the PCR were 60 Vbeta and 13 Jbeta primers. The table came from immunoSEQ multiplex PCR; TCRdb's copy has only in-frame clones and leaves some out. The sample contains about 170,000 clones, roughly 81% of which appear only once. Material: PBMCs. Receptor source: a man aged 25-45 years in good health and CMV-seropositive.

In this sample, this clone turned up a few times. The chain couples TRBV7-9 to TRBJ2-3; a possible D gene is TRBD2 (6 bases). CDR1 is SEHNR and CDR2 is FQNEAQ in the germline V gene (reference sequence). This CDR3 comprises 11 residues. V shed 1 base and J shed 12 bases, with 8 bases lying between them. The CDR3 sequence: CASSLDGSQYF. The CDR3 DNA follows: TGTGCCAGCAGCTTAGACGGGAGCCAGTATTTT.

V gene TRBV18 combines with J gene TRBJ1-2, with 11 nucleotides matching TRBD1. The CDR3 is 16 amino acids. The V gene's germline CDR1 is KGHSH and CDR2 LQKENI. Trimming removed 6 bases from V and 0 bases from J; junction bases left unmatched: 6. The CDR3 DNA is TGTGCCAGCTCCCTCGGACAGGGGGCAGCTAACTATGGCTACACCTTC. It translates to CASSLGQGAANYGYTF.

The chain links TRBV10-1 to TRBJ2-4, with TRBD2 identical over 7 bases. Germline V CDR1 and CDR2: WNHNN, SYGVQD (reference sequence). The CDR3 has 12 amino acids. V lost 6 bases to trimming and J lost 9 bases; unmatched junction nucleotides: 5. The CDR3 here is CASSPGGGIQYF. As DNA, the CDR3 is TGCGCCAGCAGCCCGGGGGGTGGCATTCAGTACTTC.

The CDR3 DNA sequence: TGTGCCAGCAGCCCTCAGGGGGCGGGTGGGGCCAACGTCCTGACTTTC. Translated: CASSPQGAGGANVLTF. The chain carries TRBV7-8 and TRBJ2-6; 8 nucleotides line up with TRBD1. J gave up 3 bases and V 5 bases, and 6 bases lay outside the gene matches. Germline V CDR1 and CDR2: SGHVS, FQNEAQ. The CDR3 extends over 16 amino acids.

This sequence joins TRBV19 and TRBJ2-1; no clear D. Trimming took off 2 bases at V and 5 bases at J, with 10 bases between the two ends. Germline V gene lookup returns CDR1 LNHDA and CDR2 SQIVND (reference sequence). This CDR3 comprises 14 residues. Here the CDR3 DNA reads TGTGCCAGTAGTATACAAGCCCGGGACAATGAGCAGTTCTTC. Translated: CASSIQARDNEQFF.

The J gene is TRBJ2-3, the V gene TRBV7-2, with unresolved D. The germline V gene has CDR1 SGHTA and CDR2 FQGNSA. This CDR3 contains 12 residues. V was trimmed by 6 bases and J by 5 bases, leaving 9 bases between them. The CDR3: CASSLQRDTQYF. CDR3 DNA: TGTGCCAGCAGTTTACAGCGAGATACGCAGTATTTT. Full variable domain (missing parts from reference TRBV7-2 and TRBJ2-3): GAGVSQSPSNKVTEKGKDVELRCDPISGHTALYWYRQSLGQGLEFLIYFQGNSAPDKSGLPSDRFSAERTGGSVSTLTIQRTQQEDSAVYLCASSLQRDTQYFGPGTRLTVL.

The chain uses TRBV4-2 and TRBJ1-2; D not certain. Germline loops: CDR1 LGHNA, CDR2 YNFKEQ. V lost 1 base, J lost 0 bases, and 9 bases lay in between. The CDR3 has 15 residues. This chain's CDR3 is CASSQVGGPNYGYTF. The CDR3 nucleotides read TGTGCCAGCAGCCAAGTTGGAGGGCCTAACTATGGCTACACCTTC.

This clone was detected once. This chain links TRBV9 with TRBJ2-1; 13 bases align to TRBD2. V lost 4 bases, J lost 5 bases, and 9 bases stayed unmatched. The CDR3 totals 17 residues. Germline V gives CDR1 SGDLS, CDR2 YYNGEE. CDR3 in amino acids: CASSPQTGTSGNNEQFF. The CDR3 DNA sequence: TGTGCCAGCAGCCCTCAAACCGGGACTAGCGGGAACAATGAGCAGTTCTTC.

This chain links TRBV9 with TRBJ2-3, with 10 bases identical to TRBD1. The CDR3 extends over 18 amino acids. V trimming: 0 bases; J trimming: 6 bases; junction bases outside the gene matches: 13. Germline V CDR1 and CDR2: SGDLS, YYNGEE. As DNA, the CDR3 is TGTGCCAGCAGCGTAGGGGACAGGGGATTTATAGTAGCGGATACGCAGTATTTT. It translates to CASSVGDRGFIVADTQYF. Together with reference TRBV9 and TRBJ2-3, the CDR3 gives the full variable domain: DSGVTQTPKHLITATGQRVTLRCSPRSGDLSVYWYQQSLDQGLQFLIQYYNGEERAKGNILERFSAQQFPDLHSELNLSSLELGDSALYFCASSVGDRGFIVADTQYFGPGTRLTVL.

The sample holds a few counts of this clone. The gene calls are TRBV5-4 and TRBJ1-1, with a tentative D call TRBD1 (6 bases). The CDR3 consists of 13 residues. Trimming cost V 4 bases and J 2 bases, with 9 bases left between them. The germline gives CDR1 SGHNT, CDR2 YYREEE (reference sequence). The CDR3 region has the DNA TGTGCCAGCAGCCTAGGGGGAAACACTGAAGCTTTCTTT. Residues: CASSLGGNTEAFF.

The genes are TRBV2 and TRBJ2-2; 8 bases agree with TRBD2. The length of the CDR3 is 14 residues. The ends lost 6 bases at V and 3 bases at J; junction bases unmatched: 3. Germline values: CDR1 SNHLY, CDR2 FYNNEI. The CDR3 region is CASRRAGDTGELFF. For the CDR3, the DNA is TGTGCCAGCAGGCGAGCGGGAGACACCGGGGAGCTGTTTTTT.

The chain links TRBV20-1 to TRBJ1-3, with D uncertain. The CDR3 is made up of 10 amino acids. Germline CDR1 DFQATT, CDR2 SNEGSKA (reference sequence). Trimming cost V 5 bases and J 4 bases, with 3 bases left between them. The CDR3 nucleotides read TGCAGTGCTCTGGGAAACACCATATATTTT. It translates to CSALGNTIYF.

This sequence joins TRBV14 and TRBJ1-1; D is possibly TRBD1 (6 bases). CDR1 is SGHDN, CDR2 FVKESK, per germline. Trimming stripped 3 bases from V and 4 bases from J, with 12 bases between. CDR3 size: 14 residues. The CDR3 DNA is TGTGCCAGCAGCCACAGGGGAGTGAGCACTGAAGCTTTCTTT. The encoded protein is CASSHRGVSTEAFF.

This chain's CDR3 is CASSPPTGYQETQYF. In DNA form, the CDR3 reads TGTGCCAGCTCACCACCGACAGGTTACCAAGAGACCCAGTACTTC. V and J are TRBV18 and TRBJ2-5; D might be TRBD1 (6 bases). V lost 0 bases to trimming and J lost 0 bases, with 8 bases between them. The length of the CDR3 is 15 residues. Germline CDR1 and CDR2: KGHSH and LQKENI. The full variable domain, rest sourced from reference TRBV18 and TRBJ2-5, is NAGVMQNPRHLVRRRGQEARLRCSPMKGHSHVYWYRQLPEEGLKFMVYLQKENIIDESGMPKERFSAEFPKEGPSILRIQQVVRGDSAAYFCASSPPTGYQETQYFGPGTRLLVL.

The chain has TRBV7-2 and TRBJ2-7; 16 nucleotides align to TRBD2. Germline-derived CDR1 and CDR2 are SGHTA and FQGNSA. The CDR3 runs 16 residues. J was trimmed by 5 bases and V by 2 bases; bases with no gene match: 3. This CDR3 reads CASSLPGLAGGDEQYF. The CDR3 DNA reads as TGTGCCAGCAGCTTACCGGGACTAGCGGGAGGGGACGAGCAGTACTTC. Based on the CDR3 plus reference TRBV7-2 and TRBJ2-7, the full variable domain is GAGVSQSPSNKVTEKGKDVELRCDPISGHTALYWYRQSLGQGLEFLIYFQGNSAPDKSGLPSDRFSAERTGGSVSTLTIQRTQQEDSAVYLCASSLPGLAGGDEQYFGPGTRLTVT.